This TCR beta chain was recorded in a study of blood T cell repertoires in COVID-19. Method: immunoSEQ multiplex PCR; TCRdb's copy keeps in-frame clones and lacks some. Altogether around 210,000 clones are present, approximately 80% being singletons, with the ten largest covering less than 15%. Sequencing used peripheral blood. This clonotype was sampled from a human donor in a cohort sampled during active COVID-19.

CDR3 sequence (DNA): TGTGCCAGCAGTTTCGCGGACGGGGGGAAGTCCTACGAGCAGTACTTC. Residues: CASSFADGGKSYEQYF. The chain employs TRBV6-6 and TRBJ2-7, with 7 bases matching TRBD2. In germline, CDR1 is MNHNY, CDR2 SVGAGI (reference sequence). V shed 4 bases, J shed 1 base, and the junction held 10 bases outside the gene matches. This CDR3 is 16 amino acids long.